Sequencing of this TCR beta chain was carried out in a study of T cells in Graves' hyperthyroidism and ophthalmopathy. For the study at large: At initial diagnosis, before any treatment had begun, peripheral blood was obtained.

What was amplified from RNA transcripts were TCR beta CDR3 regions. The study used the HTBI primer set for a first-round RT-PCR of the TCR CDR3. One entry per CDR3 protein, called by TCRdb with MiXCR from the multiplex PCR reads. The sample contains fewer than 40,000 distinct CDR3 sequences, approximately 52% of which appear only once. This clonotype was observed many times. Relative to the germline gene, one junction end is altered; a read error may explain this. There are 15 residues in the CDR3. Per the germline V gene, CDR1 is SEHNR and CDR2 is FQNEAQ (reference sequence). The specimen sequenced was blood. This clonotype originated in a woman between 40 and 55 years old with Graves' ophthalmopathy. This chain joins TRBV7-9 and TRBJ2-1; D is possibly TRBD1 or TRBD2 (5 bases each). CDR3 sequence: CASTLEGTRNNEQFF. CDR3 nucleotides: TGTGCCAGCACCTTAGAAGGGACCAGGAACAATGAGCAGTTCTTC.